The rows below give T cell receptor beta chains drawn from one sample of a study of blood T cell repertoires in COVID-19. The assay was immunoSEQ multiplex PCR, and TCRdb's table has in-frame clones only and misses some. The sample contains approximately 400,000 clones, around 87% of which appear only once. Sequenced: PBMCs or T cells enriched from blood (not recorded which). The receptors were sampled from a man in his thirties or forties who had recovered from COVID-19. The CDR3 runs from the conserved cysteine through the conserved F or W. A D gene is named only where the DNA matches it firmly. Some rows mark clone size as missing; the rest say once, few, many or name a class of expanded clone.

CASSLIGSYNEQFF,TGTGCCAGCAGCTTAATCGGCTCCTACAATGAGCAGTTCTTC,TRBJ2-1,TRBV7-8,.,.
CASSVLTGDYGYTF,TGTGCCAGCAGCGTATTAACAGGGGACTATGGCTACACCTTC,TRBJ1-2,TRBV9,.,TRBD1
CASSGITLGGSAGELFF,TGTGCCAGCAGCGGAATTACCCTGGGGGGGTCCGCCGGGGAGCTGTTTTTT,TRBJ2-2,TRBV7-6,.,TRBD2
CASSRATGQSGTEAFF,TGTGCCAGCAGCCGGGCCACGGGACAGAGTGGCACTGAAGCTTTCTTT,TRBJ1-1,TRBV5-4,.,TRBD1
CASSPDRGQETQYF,TGCGCCAGCAGCCCGGACAGGGGCCAAGAGACCCAGTACTTC,TRBJ2-5,TRBV5-1,once,TRBD1
CASSLPGQGVHRLFNYGYTF,TGTGCCAGCAGTCTCCCGGGACAGGGAGTTCATCGGCTGTTTAACTATGGCTACACCTTC,TRBJ1-2,TRBV28,.,TRBD1
CASSPLRGSNTEAFF,TGTGCCAGCAGCCCGCTCAGGGGTAGTAACACTGAAGCTTTCTTT,TRBJ1-1,TRBV13,.,.
CASSTGGFNEQYF,TGTGCCAGCAGCACAGGGGGCTTCAACGAGCAGTACTTC,TRBJ2-7,TRBV9,.,TRBD1
CASGGSSYNSPLHF,TGTGCCAGTGGCGGAAGCTCCTATAATTCACCCCTCCACTTT,TRBJ1-6,TRBV19,.,.
CAWSDPPGQRSNYGYTF,TGTGCCTGGAGTGACCCTCCGGGACAGAGGTCTAACTATGGCTACACCTTC,TRBJ1-2,TRBV30,.,TRBD1
CASSRSDSNDDGYTF,TGTGCCAGCAGTAGATCGGACAGTAATGATGATGGCTACACCTTC,TRBJ1-2,TRBV27,.,.
CASSYSYRGHDTEAFF,TGTGCCAGCAGTTACTCGTACAGGGGGCATGACACTGAAGCTTTCTTT,TRBJ1-1,TRBV6-2/TRBV6-3,once,TRBD1
CASSAGTGNTEAFF,TGTGCCAGTAGTGCGGGGACAGGAAACACTGAAGCTTTCTTT,TRBJ1-1,TRBV19,.,TRBD1
CAVRLAGVIQETQYF,TGTGCCGTACGACTAGCGGGGGTCATCCAAGAGACCCAGTACTTC,TRBJ2-5,TRBV6-5,.,TRBD2
CASGSGQGPQETQYF,TGTGCTAGTGGCAGCGGACAGGGCCCGCAAGAGACCCAGTACTTC,TRBJ2-5,TRBV12-5,.,TRBD1
CASSPIGTRGDTQYF,TGTGCCAGCAGCCCCATCGGGACTAGGGGAGATACGCAGTATTTT,TRBJ2-3,TRBV9,.,TRBD2
CASSMSLYEKLFF,TGTGCCAGTAGTATGTCCCTTTATGAAAAACTGTTTTTT,TRBJ1-4,TRBV19,.,.
CASVGQNSNQPQHF,TGTGCCAGCGTGGGACAGAATAGCAATCAGCCCCAGCATTTT,TRBJ1-5,TRBV6-5,once,TRBD1
CASSHGTGSGNTIYF,TGCGCCAGCAGCCACGGGACAGGCTCTGGAAACACCATATATTTT,TRBJ1-3,TRBV4-1,.,TRBD1
CASSQVGGGSYEQYF,TGTGCCAGCAGCCAAGTCGGGGGTGGCTCCTACGAGCAGTACTTC,TRBJ2-7,TRBV3-1/TRBV3-2,.,.
CASSYSTLGGGETQYF,TGTGCCAGCAGTTACTCGACCTTAGGGGGTGGGGAGACCCAGTACTTC,TRBJ2-5,TRBV6-6,.,.
CASSKGVGYGYTF,TGTGCCAGCTCCAAGGGGGTGGGCTATGGCTACACCTTC,TRBJ1-2,TRBV12-3/TRBV12-4,.,.
CASSRGFGETQYF,TGTGCCAGCAGCAGGGGGTTTGGAGAGACCCAGTACTTC,TRBJ2-5,TRBV7-2,.,.
CASSPTKEETQYF,TGTGCCAGCAGCCCCACTAAAGAAGAGACCCAGTACTTC,TRBJ2-5,TRBV9,.,.
CASSQVIGQENQPQHF,TGCGCCAGCAGCCAAGTCATCGGACAGGAAAATCAGCCCCAGCATTTT,TRBJ1-5,TRBV4-1,.,TRBD1
CASSQITNSVEDGYTF,TGTGCCAGCAGCCAAATTACCAACTCAGTGGAGGATGGCTACACCTTC,TRBJ1-2,TRBV3-1/TRBV3-2,.,.
CASSALLAGDEQFF,TGTGCCAGCAGTGCCCTACTAGCGGGGGATGAGCAGTTCTTC,TRBJ2-1,TRBV2,.,TRBD2
CSASGLAGGSTDTQYF,TGCAGTGCTAGTGGACTAGCGGGGGGAAGCACAGATACGCAGTATTTT,TRBJ2-3,TRBV20-1,.,TRBD2
CASSLGDINTIYF,TGTGCCAGCAGCTTAGGGGACATAAACACCATATATTTT,TRBJ1-3,TRBV7-9,.,.
CASTNPEMNTEAFF,TGTGCCAGCACCAACCCGGAGATGAACACTGAAGCTTTCTTT,TRBJ1-1,TRBV2,.,.
CASSYSPTSRTDTQYF,TGTGCCAGCAGTTACTCACCGACTAGCCGGACAGATACGCAGTATTTT,TRBJ2-3,TRBV6-2/TRBV6-3,.,TRBD2
CASSLARTYEQYF,TGTGCCAGCAGCTTGGCCAGGACCTACGAGCAGTACTTC,TRBJ2-7,TRBV5-4,.,.
CARADRTGGFGSPLHF,TGTGCCAGAGCAGATCGGACAGGTGGATTTGGTTCACCCCTCCACTTT,TRBJ1-6,TRBV5-3,.,TRBD1
CASKQVLNTEAFF,TGCGCCAGCAAACAGGTCCTCAACACTGAAGCTTTCTTT,TRBJ1-1,TRBV5-1,.,.
CSASPGWEPQHF,TGCAGTGCTAGTCCGGGGTGGGAGCCCCAGCATTTT,TRBJ1-5,TRBV20-1,.,.